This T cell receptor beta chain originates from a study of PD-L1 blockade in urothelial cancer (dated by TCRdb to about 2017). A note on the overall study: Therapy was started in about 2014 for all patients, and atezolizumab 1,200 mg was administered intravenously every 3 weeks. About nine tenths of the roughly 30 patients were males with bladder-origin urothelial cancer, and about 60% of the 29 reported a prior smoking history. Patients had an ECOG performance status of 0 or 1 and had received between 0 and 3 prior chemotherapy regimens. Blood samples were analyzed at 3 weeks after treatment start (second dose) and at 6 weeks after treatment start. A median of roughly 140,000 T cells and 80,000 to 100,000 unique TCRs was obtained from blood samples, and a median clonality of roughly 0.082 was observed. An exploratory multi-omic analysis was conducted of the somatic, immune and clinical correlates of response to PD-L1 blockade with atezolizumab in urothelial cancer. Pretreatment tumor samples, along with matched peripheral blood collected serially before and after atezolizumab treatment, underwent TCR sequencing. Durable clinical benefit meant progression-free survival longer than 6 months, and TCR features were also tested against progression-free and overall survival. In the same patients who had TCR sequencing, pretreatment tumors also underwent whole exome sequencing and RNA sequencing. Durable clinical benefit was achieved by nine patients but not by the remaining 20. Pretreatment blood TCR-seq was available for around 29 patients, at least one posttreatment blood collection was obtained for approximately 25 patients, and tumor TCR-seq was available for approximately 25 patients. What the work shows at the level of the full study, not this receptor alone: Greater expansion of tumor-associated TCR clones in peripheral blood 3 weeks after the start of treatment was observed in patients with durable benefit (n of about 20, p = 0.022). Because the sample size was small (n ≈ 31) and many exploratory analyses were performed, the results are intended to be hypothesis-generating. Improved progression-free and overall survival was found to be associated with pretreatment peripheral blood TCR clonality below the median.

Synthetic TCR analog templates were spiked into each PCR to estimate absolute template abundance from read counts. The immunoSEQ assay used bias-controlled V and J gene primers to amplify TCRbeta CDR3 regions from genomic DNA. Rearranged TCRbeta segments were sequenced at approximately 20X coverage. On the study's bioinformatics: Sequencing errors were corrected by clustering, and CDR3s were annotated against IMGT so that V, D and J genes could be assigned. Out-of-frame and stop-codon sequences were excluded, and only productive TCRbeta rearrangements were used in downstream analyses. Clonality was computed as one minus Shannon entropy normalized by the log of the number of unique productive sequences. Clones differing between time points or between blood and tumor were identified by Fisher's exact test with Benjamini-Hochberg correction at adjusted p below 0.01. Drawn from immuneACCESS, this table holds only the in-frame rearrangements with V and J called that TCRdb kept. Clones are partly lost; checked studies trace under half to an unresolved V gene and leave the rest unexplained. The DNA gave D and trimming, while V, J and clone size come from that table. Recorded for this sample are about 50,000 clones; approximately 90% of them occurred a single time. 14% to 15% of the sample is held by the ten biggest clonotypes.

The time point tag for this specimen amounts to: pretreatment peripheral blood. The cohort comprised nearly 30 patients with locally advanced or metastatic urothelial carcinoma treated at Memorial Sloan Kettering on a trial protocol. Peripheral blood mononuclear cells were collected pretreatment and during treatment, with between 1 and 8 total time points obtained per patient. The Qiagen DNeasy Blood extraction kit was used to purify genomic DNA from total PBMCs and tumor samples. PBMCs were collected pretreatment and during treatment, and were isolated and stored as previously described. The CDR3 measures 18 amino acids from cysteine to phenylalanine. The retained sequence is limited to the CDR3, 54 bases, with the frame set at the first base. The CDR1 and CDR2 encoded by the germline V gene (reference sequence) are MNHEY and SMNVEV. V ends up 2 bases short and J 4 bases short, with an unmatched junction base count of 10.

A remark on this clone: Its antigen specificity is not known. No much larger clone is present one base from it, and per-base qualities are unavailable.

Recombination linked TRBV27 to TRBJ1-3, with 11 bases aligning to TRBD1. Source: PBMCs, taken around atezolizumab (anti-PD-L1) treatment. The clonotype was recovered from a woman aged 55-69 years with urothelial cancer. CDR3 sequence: CASSLAAPGQGVGNTIYF. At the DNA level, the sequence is TGTGCCAGCAGTTTAGCTGCCCCGGGACAGGGGGTCGGAAACACCATATATTTT.